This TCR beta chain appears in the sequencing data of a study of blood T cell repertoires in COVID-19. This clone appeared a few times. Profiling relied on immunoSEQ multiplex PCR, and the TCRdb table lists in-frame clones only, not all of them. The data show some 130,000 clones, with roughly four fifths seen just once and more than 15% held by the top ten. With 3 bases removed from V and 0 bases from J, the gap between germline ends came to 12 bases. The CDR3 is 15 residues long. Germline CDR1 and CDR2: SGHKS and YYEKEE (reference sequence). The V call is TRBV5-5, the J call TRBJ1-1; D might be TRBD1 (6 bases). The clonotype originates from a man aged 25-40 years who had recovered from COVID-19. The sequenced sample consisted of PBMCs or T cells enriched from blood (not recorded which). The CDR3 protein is CASSSPGGLNTEAFF. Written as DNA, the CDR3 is TGTGCCAGCAGCTCCCCGGGGGGCTTGAACACTGAAGCTTTCTTT.